This T cell receptor (beta chain) emerged from a study of naive and memory T cell subsets (dated by TCRdb to 2017 to 2019). For the wider study: The study applied an open-source, UMI-based TCR alpha and beta sequencing pipeline to sorted naive and memory peripheral blood T cell subsets. Complete agreement was observed between the functional CMV T cell responses and the IgG serology results. RNA was DNase-treated and reverse transcribed with TCR constant-region primers, mostly using SuperScript III.

Receptor libraries were prepared by UMI-ligation and nested PCR. To cover both TRBC1 and TRBC2, the beta constant-region primer consisted of an equimolar mix of two oligonucleotides. A single-stranded oligonucleotide bearing the SP2 primer plus a 12-nucleotide UMI was ligated onto the 3' end of the cDNA by T4 RNA ligase 1. Four rounds of PCR, combining the SP2 primer with nested alpha and beta constant-region primers, were used to amplify the ligated cDNA. Incubation of the ligation reaction lasted roughly 19-24 hours at 16 degrees C. To avoid over-amplification, PCR2 was usually performed as a SYBR Green qPCR and halted once a predetermined threshold was reached. Agencourt AMPure XP magnetic beads were used for all purifications after the first. Library quantification was done by Qubit, followed by a TapeStation check on which the main peak was expected at around 650 bp. Sequencing of the pooled libraries was done on an Illumina MiSeq using v2 2x251 paired-end kits, which typically yielded roughly 0.95-2.3 million reads per sample. Libraries were pooled at about 3.7 nM per sample, and about 4.5-7% PhiX was added to improve cluster recognition. The authors' analysis ran thus. V and J genes were assigned to Demultiplexor-processed FASTQ reads by Decombinator through tag matching, with a single base-pair mismatch being allowed. Collapsinator relied on UMIs to fix sequencing errors as well as frequency errors caused by PCR heterogeneity. CDR3Translator translated TCRs and extracted CDR3s from the conserved cysteine to the FGXG phenylalanine, flagging non-productive sequences. Gini, Shannon entropy and inverse Simpson indices were calculated on repertoires subsampled to equal numbers of UMI-defined TCRs. Within the linear range, a power law was fitted to clonotype abundance distributions using maximum likelihood. For one naive CD8 sample, the pipeline and MIGEC produced similar UMI counts, unique TCR numbers and clonal distributions. One analysis removed from the naive repertoire any naive TCRs that were also present in any memory subset from the same donor. Repertoires were searched for roughly 7,300 CMV-associated CDR3 sequences compiled from VDJdb and a published dataset. Using fastp at Q25 and MiXCR, TCRdb reprocessed the public reads and kept productive beta chains. Every CDR3 protein is listed once, alongside the most common genes and DNA of its rows. These V and J calls are TCRdb output, not the study's own analysis. This sample is represented by approximately 140,000 distinct CDR3 sequences; 17% of them were singletons. 0.14% to 0.15% of the sample belongs to the ten largest clones.

The junction carries 16 bases between V and J, which are trimmed by 1 base and 8 bases respectively. Taken from cysteine to phenylalanine, the CDR3 has 15 residues. CDR3 DNA is the only sequence kept; it has 45 bases, read in frame from the first base. Per the germline V gene (reference sequence), SGHKS is the CDR1 and YYEKEE is the CDR2. The study at large found these results: Single alpha or beta chain sequences, rather than paired alpha/beta receptors, were used to define clonotypes. After error correction, over 85% of naive TCR sequences appeared only once, giving much steeper abundance distributions than memory subsets. RNA-based TCR counts may be influenced by expression changes linked to T cell activation and differentiation. Gini index rose and Shannon and inverse Simpson diversity fell from naive through CM, EM and EMRA in both CD4 and CD8 cells. Naive repertoires, especially CD8, contained a few larger clonotypes, possibly memory cells re-expressing CD45RA. A power law was followed by TCR abundance, with an exponent that differed between naive and memory subsets but was consistent across the three individuals. The repertoire findings for the naive and memory subsets could not be validated against a ground truth because none was available.

Separate amplification of TCR alpha and beta chain libraries was performed from the second PCR step onward. Donor CMV status was determined by IFNgamma production from CD4+ T cells after overnight stimulation of fresh PBMCs with CMV viral lysate. CD4 T cells were positively selected using Miltenyi beads, after which CD8 T cells were positively selected from the CD4-negative fraction. Cells stained for CD3, CD4, CD8, CD45RA, CD27 and a live/dead dye were sorted on a BD Aria II into four subsets by CD45RA and CD27. A few healthy volunteers provided blood, and each donor's sample was split into CD4 and CD8 T cells and then further divided into four differentiation subsets. Around 110 ml of peripheral blood was taken from each donor, and PBMC were separated by density-gradient centrifugation on Ficoll-Paque PLUS. After sorting, cells were lysed in RLT buffer, RNA was extracted using a Qiagen RNeasy kit, and the extracted RNA was stored at -80 degrees C.

A note on this clonotype: Its antigen target is currently unknown. No base quality values were provided; no much bigger clone lies one nucleotide off.

This chain is built from TRBV5-5 and TRBJ2-4; TRBD2 is a possible D gene, resting on 7 matching bases. The sequence came from a human donor in good health. The sample was naive CD4+ T cells from blood. What the cell subset or site label conveys for this sample: naive T cells, CD45RA high CD27+. The DNA sequence reads TGTGCCAGCAGCTTGATAACGGGGGGCGCGGACATTCAGTACTTC. Protein translation: CASSLITGGADIQYF.